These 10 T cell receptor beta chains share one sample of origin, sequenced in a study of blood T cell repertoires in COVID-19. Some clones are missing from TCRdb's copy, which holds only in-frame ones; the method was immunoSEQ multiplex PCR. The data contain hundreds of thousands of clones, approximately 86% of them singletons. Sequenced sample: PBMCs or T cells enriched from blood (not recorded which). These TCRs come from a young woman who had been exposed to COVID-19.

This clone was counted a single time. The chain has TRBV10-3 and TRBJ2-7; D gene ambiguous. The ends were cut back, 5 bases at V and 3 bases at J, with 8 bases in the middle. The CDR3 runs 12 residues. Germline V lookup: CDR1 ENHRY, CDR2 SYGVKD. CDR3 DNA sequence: TGTGCCATCAGTACCCAGGACTACGAGCAGTACTTC. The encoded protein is CAISTQDYEQYF.

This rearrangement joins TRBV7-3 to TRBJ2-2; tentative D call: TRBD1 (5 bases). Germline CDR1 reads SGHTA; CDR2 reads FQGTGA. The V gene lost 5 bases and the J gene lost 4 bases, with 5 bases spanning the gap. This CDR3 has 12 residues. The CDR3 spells CASSGATGELFF. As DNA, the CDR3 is TGTGCCAGCAGCGGGGCCACCGGGGAGCTGTTTTTT.

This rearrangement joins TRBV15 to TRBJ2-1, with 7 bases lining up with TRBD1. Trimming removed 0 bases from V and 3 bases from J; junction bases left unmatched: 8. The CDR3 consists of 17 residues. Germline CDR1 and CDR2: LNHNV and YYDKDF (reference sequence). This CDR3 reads CATSREEAGGGYNEQFF. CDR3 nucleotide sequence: TGTGCCACCAGCAGAGAAGAGGCAGGGGGTGGCTACAATGAGCAGTTCTTC.

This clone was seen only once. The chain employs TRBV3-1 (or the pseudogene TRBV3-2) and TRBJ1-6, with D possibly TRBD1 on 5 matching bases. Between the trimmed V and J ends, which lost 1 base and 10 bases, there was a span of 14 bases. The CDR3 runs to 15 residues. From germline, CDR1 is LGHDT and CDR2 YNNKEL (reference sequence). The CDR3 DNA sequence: TGTGCCAGCAGCCAAGGAATTCAGGGTGTCTCACCCCTCCACTTT. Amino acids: CASSQGIQGVSPLHF.

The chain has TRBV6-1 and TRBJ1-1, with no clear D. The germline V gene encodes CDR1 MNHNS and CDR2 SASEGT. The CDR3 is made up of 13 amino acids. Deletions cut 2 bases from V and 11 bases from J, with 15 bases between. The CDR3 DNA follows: TGTGCCAGCAGTGAAAGCGGTACCCCACGGGCTTTCTTT. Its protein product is CASSESGTPRAFF.

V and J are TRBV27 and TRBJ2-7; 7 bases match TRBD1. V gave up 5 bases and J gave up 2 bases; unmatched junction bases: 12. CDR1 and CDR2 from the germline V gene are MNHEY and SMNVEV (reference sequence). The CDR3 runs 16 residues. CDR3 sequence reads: CASSPRTGIAAYEQYF. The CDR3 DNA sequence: TGTGCCAGCAGTCCCAGGACAGGAATTGCTGCCTACGAGCAGTACTTC.

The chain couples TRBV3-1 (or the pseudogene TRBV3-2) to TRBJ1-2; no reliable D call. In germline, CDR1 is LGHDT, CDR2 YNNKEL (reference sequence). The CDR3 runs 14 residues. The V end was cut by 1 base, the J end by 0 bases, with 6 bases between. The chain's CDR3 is CASSQGGTNYGYTF. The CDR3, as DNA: TGTGCCAGCAGCCAAGGCGGAACTAACTATGGCTACACCTTC.

CDR3 amino acids: CASSLSRYSGELFF. Written as DNA, the CDR3 is TGTGCCAGCAGTTTGTCCCGGTACTCCGGGGAGCTGTTTTTT. V and J are TRBV27 and TRBJ2-2; D ambiguous. V lost 3 bases, J lost 6 bases, and 11 bases lay in between. The CDR3 loop spans 14 amino acids. Germline CDR1 is MNHEY and CDR2 is SMNVEV (reference sequence).

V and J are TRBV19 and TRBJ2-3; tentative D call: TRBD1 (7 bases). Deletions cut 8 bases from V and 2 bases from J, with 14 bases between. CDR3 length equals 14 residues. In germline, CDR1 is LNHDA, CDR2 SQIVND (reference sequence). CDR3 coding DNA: TGTGCCAGTGAGCAGGGGGGCCCCACAGATACGCAGTATTTT. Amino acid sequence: CASEQGGPTDTQYF.

The CDR3 region has the DNA TGCGCCAGCAGTACAGGGGGAACTAATGAAAAACTGTTTTTT. Encoded protein: CASSTGGTNEKLFF. The chain links TRBV5-1 to TRBJ1-4, with 8 bases identical to TRBD1. This CDR3 contains 14 residues. From germline, CDR1 is SGHRS and CDR2 YFSETQ. The trim removed 5 bases at V and 1 base at J, leaving 1 base unmatched.